This T cell receptor beta chain was identified during a study of T cell clusters in autoimmune cytopenias (dated by TCRdb to between 2018 and 2021). For context, the study as a whole: Of the 40 to 45 healthy donor controls, around 23 were female, and the group had a mean age of 56 years and a median age of about 63 years. For primary cytopenia, 25 to 30 age-matched healthy donors were used as controls, and for secondary cytopenia, 14 to 15 age-matched CLL patients were used as controls. Repertoires from autoimmune hepatitis patients were compared with those of about two dozen healthy donors matched for age and sex. TRB and IGH repertoires from peripheral blood were sequenced in autoimmune cytopenia patients at active disease and during treatment follow-up, with healthy, CLL and autoimmune hepatitis controls included alongside. The study was designed to test whether a disease-specific immune repertoire signature usable as a blood-based biomarker is carried by autoimmune cytopenia patients. Per sample, TRB sequencing gave a median depth of about 49,000 reads and a median of roughly 2,500 distinct TRB clonotypes.

The germline V gene sets CDR1 to SQVTM and CDR2 to ANQGSEA. From the cysteine up to the phenylalanine, the CDR3 has a length of 16 residues. DNA is not recorded here. This clonotype is large (0.1 to 1%) on the basis of its frequency; no count is available. The antigen it binds to is not known. On the study overall, not on this receptor specifically: TRB repertoire shifts, with less even repertoires in secondary cytopenia and CLL, mostly reflected lymphoma bias rather than autoimmunity. The GLIPH analysis suggested a lack of physiological T cell clusters in primary autoimmune cytopenia patients, since some 50 clusters were exclusive to healthy donors whereas under 20 were exclusive to patients. Healthy donors showed approximately 3.3-fold more exclusive TRB clusters than active autoimmune hepatitis patients, consistent with an autoimmunity-wide signature. In the comparison of secondary cytopenia with CLL, the cluster-lack signature was not observed, apparently because the dominant lymphoma-associated repertoire masked the signature. The T cell clusters were defined in silico only, and their functional role remained to be validated experimentally.

TRB rearrangements were amplified by multiplex PCR using a touch-down protocol with TRB-A and TRB-B primer pools mixed in one tube. Illumina adapters and sample indices were added to the amplicons through two consecutive PCR reactions using Phusion HS II polymerase. Amplicons were gel-purified with the NucleoSpin Gel and PCR Clean-up kit, then quantified by Qubit and quality-checked on an Agilent 2100 Bioanalyzer. Sequencing of the libraries was done on an Illumina MiSeq with 600-cycle, single-indexed, paired-end runs. As for the authors' bioinformatics: TRB reads were aligned and assembled with MiXCR version 2.1.12 using the default MiXCR reference library. Each unique CDR3 nucleotide sequence defined a clone, and only productive sequences with at least two reads were analysed. Repertoire diversity was assessed by alpha-parameterized diversity profiles (alpha 0 to 5), including Shannon (alpha 1) and Simpson (alpha 2) indices, computed with an R script. The tcR package was used to compute combinatorial TRB VJ usage, which was then compared between cohorts by principal component analysis with ade4. GLIPH clustering of TCRbeta CDR3s was carried out on cohort pairs matched by age and read depth, and cluster frequencies were compared by Wilcoxon test. Reprocessed by TCRdb, the reads give a single entry per CDR3 protein sequence, without DNA. V and J calls and clone size were set by TCRdb, not the authors. The data table for this sample lists about 4,900 distinct CDR3 sequences. The ten largest clones add up to about 15% of the sample.

For each sample, TRB amplification used roughly 270 ng of peripheral blood genomic DNA, equal to some 35,000 genome equivalents. A further study also used this sample, focusing on T cell repertoires in aging, cancer and after chemotherapy. The second study, in turn, reports: Donors were distributed across six age groups ranging from 30 or younger to 70 or older, with at least three individuals included per group. Control TCR repertoires from healthy donors were recorded over several months to years, and clear clonal overlap was observed across re-sampling. In total, the full dataset held 10 million or so TCR reads. Compared with age-matched healthy donors, untreated patients with either hematological or solid cancers had significantly lower TCR diversity in the blood along with higher clonality. Declining TCR diversity with age in healthy donors was mainly explained by loss of richness; in cancer patients, loss of evenness also contributed. An increase in median generation probability over the chemotherapy interval was observed in both cancer cohorts, suggesting that the repertoire was reconstituted through rebound thymic output. The authors noted that the repertoire data do not allow conclusions about immunological memory after chemotherapy. To examine immunoaging and T cell reconstitution after chemotherapy, the study profiled TCR beta repertoires in peripheral blood from healthy donors and cancer patients. A cohort of around 210 cancer patients (around 94 with hematological and some 120 with solid cancers) was assembled, and about 100 healthy donors were included as a reference group. TRB sequences were processed with MiXCR versions 2.12 and 3.0.5. The repertoire metrics were Shannon diversity, evenness, clonality (calculated as one minus evenness), and diversity profiles parameterized by alpha from 0 to 5. The IGoR algorithm was used to calculate generation probabilities of clones in the paired pre- and post-chemotherapy samples.

The source of this sequence is a human donor in good health. The sample taken for sequencing was peripheral blood. Recombination joined TRBV29-1 with TRBJ2-3; the D call from TCRdb, TRBD1, cannot be confirmed without DNA. The CDR3 reads as follows: CSVGSWSGAWTDTQYF.